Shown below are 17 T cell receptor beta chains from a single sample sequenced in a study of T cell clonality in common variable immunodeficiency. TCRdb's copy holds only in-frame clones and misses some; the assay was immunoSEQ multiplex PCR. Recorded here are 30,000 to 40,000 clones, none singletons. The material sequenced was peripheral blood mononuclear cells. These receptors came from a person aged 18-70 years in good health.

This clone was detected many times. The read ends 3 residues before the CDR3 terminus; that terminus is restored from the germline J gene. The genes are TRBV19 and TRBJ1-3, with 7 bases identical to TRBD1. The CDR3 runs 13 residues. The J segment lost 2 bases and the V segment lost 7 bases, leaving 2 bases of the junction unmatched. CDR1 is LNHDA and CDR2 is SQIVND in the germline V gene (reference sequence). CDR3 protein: CASTQGAGNTIYF. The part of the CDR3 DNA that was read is TGTGCCAGTACCCAGGGGGCTGGAAACACC.

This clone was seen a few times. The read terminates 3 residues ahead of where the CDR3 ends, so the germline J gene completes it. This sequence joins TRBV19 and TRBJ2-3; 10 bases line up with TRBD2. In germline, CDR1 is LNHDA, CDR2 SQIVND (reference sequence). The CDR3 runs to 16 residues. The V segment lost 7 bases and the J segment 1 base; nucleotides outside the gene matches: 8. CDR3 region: CASTPSLAGGTDTQYF. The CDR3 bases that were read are TGTGCCAGTACCCCATCGCTAGCGGGGGGCACAGATACG.

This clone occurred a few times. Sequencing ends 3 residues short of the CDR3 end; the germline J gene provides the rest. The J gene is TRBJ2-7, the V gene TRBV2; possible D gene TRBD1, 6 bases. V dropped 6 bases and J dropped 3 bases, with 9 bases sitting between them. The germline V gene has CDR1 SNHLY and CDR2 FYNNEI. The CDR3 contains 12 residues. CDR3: CASRTDSYEQYF. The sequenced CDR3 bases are TGTGCCAGCAGGACGGACAGCTACGAG.

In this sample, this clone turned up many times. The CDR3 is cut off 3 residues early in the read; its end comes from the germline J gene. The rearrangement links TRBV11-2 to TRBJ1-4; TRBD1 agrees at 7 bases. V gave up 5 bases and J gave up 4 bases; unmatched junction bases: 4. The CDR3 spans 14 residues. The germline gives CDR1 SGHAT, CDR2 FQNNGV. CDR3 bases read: TGTGCCAGCAGCCTAGGACAGGTTAATGAAAAA. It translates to CASSLGQVNEK. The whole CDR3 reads CASSLGQVNEKLFF. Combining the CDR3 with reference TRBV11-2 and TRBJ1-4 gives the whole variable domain EAGVAQSPRYKIIEKRQSVAFWCNPISGHATLYWYQQILGQGPKLLIQFQNNGVVDDSQLPKDRFSAERLKGVDSTLKIQPAKLEDSAVYLCASSLGQVNEKLFFGSGTQLSVL.

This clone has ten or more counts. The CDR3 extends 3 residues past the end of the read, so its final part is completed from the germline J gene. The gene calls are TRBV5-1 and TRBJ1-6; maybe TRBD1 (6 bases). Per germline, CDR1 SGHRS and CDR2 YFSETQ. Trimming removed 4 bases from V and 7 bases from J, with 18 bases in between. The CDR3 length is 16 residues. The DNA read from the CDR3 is TGCGCCAGCAGCCCCGAGGCTGGGGGCGGAAATTCACCC. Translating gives CASSPEAGGGNSP. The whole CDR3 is CASSPEAGGGNSPLHF.

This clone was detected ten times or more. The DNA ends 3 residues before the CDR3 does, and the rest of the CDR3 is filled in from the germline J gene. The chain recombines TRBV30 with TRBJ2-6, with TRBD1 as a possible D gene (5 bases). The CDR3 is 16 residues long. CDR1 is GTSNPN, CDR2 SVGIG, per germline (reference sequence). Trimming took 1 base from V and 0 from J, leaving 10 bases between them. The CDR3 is CAWSGGPLSGANVLTF. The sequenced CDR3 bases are TGTGCCTGGAGTGGGGGCCCACTCTCTGGGGCCAACGTC.

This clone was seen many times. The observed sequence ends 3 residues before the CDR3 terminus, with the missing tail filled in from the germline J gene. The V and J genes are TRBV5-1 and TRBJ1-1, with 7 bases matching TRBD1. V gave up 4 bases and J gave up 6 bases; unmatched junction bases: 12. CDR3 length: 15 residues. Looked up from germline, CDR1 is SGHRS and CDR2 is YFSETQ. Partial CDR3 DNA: TGCGCCAGCAGCCCTACTAGACAGGGATTGCCTGAA. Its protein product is CASSPTRQGLPE. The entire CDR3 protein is CASSPTRQGLPEAFF.

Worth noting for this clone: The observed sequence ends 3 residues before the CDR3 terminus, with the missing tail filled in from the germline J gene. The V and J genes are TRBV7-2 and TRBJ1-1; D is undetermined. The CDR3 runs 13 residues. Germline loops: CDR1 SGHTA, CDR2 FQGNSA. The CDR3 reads CASSSVNDPGAFF. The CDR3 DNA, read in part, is TGTGCCAGCAGCTCCGTCAACGATCCCGGA. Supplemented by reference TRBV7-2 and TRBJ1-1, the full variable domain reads GAGVSQSPSNKVTEKGKDVELRCDPISGHTALYWYRQSLGQGLEFLIYFQGNSAPDKSGLPSDRFSAERTGGSVSTLTIQRTQQEDSAVYLCASSSVNDPGAFFGQGTRLTVV.

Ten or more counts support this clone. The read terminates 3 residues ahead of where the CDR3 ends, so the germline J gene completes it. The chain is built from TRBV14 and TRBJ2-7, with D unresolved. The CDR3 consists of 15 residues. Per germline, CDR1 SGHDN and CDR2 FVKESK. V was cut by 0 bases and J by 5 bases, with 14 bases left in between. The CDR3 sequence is CASSQDKAEANEQYF. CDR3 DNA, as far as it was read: TGTGCCAGCAGCCAAGATAAGGCGGAAGCGAACGAG.

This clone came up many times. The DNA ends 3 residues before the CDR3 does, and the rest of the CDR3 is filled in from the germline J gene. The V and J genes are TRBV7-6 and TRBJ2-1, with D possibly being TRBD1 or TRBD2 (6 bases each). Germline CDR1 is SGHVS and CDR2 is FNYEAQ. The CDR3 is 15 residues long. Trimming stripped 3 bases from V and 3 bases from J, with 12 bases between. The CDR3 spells CASSLGAGSYNEQFF. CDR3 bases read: TGTGCCAGCAGCTTGGGGGCCGGGAGCTACAATGAG.

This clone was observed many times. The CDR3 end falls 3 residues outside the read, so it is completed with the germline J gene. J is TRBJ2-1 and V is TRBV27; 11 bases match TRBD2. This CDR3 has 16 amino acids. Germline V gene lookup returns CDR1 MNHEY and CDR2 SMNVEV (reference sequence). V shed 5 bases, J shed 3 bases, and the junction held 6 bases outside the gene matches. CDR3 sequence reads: CASSTLAGGLYNEQFF. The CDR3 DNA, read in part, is TGTGCCAGCAGTACATTAGCGGGAGGGCTCTACAATGAG.

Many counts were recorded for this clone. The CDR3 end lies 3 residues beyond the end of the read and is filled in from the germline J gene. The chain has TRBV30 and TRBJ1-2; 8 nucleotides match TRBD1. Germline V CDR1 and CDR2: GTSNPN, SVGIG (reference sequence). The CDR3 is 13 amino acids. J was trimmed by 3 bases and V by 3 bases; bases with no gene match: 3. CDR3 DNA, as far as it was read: TGTGCCTGGAGCGACAGGGGAGACTATGGC. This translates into CAWSDRGDYG. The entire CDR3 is CAWSDRGDYGYTF.

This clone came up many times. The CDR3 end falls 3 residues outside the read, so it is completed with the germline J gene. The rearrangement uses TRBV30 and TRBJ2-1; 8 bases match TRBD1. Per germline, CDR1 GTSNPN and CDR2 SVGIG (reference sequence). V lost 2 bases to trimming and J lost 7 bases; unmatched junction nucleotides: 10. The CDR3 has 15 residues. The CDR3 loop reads CAWSPWQGASNEQFF. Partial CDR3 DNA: TGTGCCTGGAGTCCCTGGCAGGGGGCATCGAATGAG.

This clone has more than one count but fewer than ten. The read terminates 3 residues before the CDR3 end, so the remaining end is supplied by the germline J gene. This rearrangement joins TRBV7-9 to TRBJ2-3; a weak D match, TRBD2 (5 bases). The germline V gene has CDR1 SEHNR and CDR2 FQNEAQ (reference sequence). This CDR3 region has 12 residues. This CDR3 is CASSFGDQPQYF. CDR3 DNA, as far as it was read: TGTGCCAGCAGCTTCGGGGATCAGCCG.

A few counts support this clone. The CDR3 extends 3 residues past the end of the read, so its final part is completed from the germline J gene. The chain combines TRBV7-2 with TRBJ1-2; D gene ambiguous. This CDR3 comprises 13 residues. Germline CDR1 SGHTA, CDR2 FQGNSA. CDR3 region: CASSFSFTDTYTF. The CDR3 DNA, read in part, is TGTGCCAGCAGCTTCTCATTCACAGATACC.

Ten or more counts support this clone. The DNA read from the CDR3 is TGTGCCAGCAGCTTAGGCGGGAGAAGATACAATGAG. This codes for CASSLGGRRYNE. Given in full, the CDR3 is CASSLGGRRYNEQFF. V gene TRBV7-7 combines with J gene TRBJ2-1, with 7 bases matching TRBD2. The CDR3 end lies 3 residues beyond the end of the read and is filled in from the germline J gene. The CDR3 is made up of 15 amino acids. The germline gives CDR1 SSHAT, CDR2 FNYEAQ (reference sequence). V shed 1 base, J shed 4 bases, and the junction held 4 bases outside the gene matches.

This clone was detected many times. CDR3 sequence reads: CATSGRGQTTPYEQYF. Partial CDR3 DNA: TGTGCCACCAGTGGACGGGGACAGACGACTCCTTACGAG. The chain links TRBV24-1 to TRBJ2-7; 7 bases align to TRBD1. From the germline J gene comes the end of the CDR3, since the read stops 3 residues before it. V gave up 5 bases and J gave up 4 bases; unmatched junction bases: 13. Germline assignment: CDR1 KGHDR and CDR2 SFDVKD. CDR3 length: 16 residues.